This TCR beta chain emerged from a study of blood T cell repertoires in COVID-19. Study at large: Specimens from acute and convalescent COVID-19 originated in the United States, Italy and Spain.

V shed 0 bases, J shed 5 bases, and the junction held 10 bases outside the gene matches. This CDR3 is built from 16 residues. Germline CDR1 SGHRS, CDR2 YFSETQ. Original analysis: Counts of nucleated cells, estimated from reference gene primer amplification, were obtained. The table came from immunoSEQ multiplex PCR; TCRdb's copy has only in-frame clones and leaves some out. The V and J calls and clone size come from that table; D and trimming were worked out from the DNA. The sample has about 75,000 clones, around 79% seen once. The rearrangement uses TRBV5-1 and TRBJ2-7; 8 nucleotides line up with TRBD2. The receptor was isolated from a woman aged 80 or over with active or convalescent COVID-19. Sequencing was done on a sample of peripheral blood. CDR3 protein: CASSLGGAGGQNEQYF. The CDR3 region has the DNA TGCGCCAGCAGCTTGGGGGGCGCGGGGGGCCAAAACGAGCAGTACTTC. The full variable domain, rest sourced from reference TRBV5-1 and TRBJ2-7, is KAGVTQTPRYLIKTRGQQVTLSCSPISGHRSVSWYQQTPGQGLQFLFEYFSETQRNKGNFPGRFSGRQFSNSRSEMNVSTLELGDSALYLCASSLGGAGGQNEQYFGPGTRLTVT.